This T cell receptor (beta chain) was recorded in a study of blood T cell repertoires in COVID-19. Using immunoSEQ multiplex PCR, the repertoire was profiled, and TCRdb retains in-frame clones only, with some absent. The data hold under 200,000 clones, with around 89% observed a single time. Germline V gene sequence: CDR1 SGHDT, CDR2 YYEEEE. The CDR3 has 16 amino acids. The ends lost 4 bases at V and 5 bases at J; junction bases unmatched: 11. The sequence was collected from a middle-aged man who had recovered from COVID-19. The V call is TRBV5-6, the J call TRBJ2-5; 10 bases are shared with TRBD2. The sequenced sample consisted of peripheral blood. The CDR3 nucleotides read TGTGCCAGCAGCCGGACTAGCGGTGGGAGTAGGGAGACCCAGTACTTC. It is translated as CASSRTSGGSRETQYF. The full variable domain, rest sourced from reference TRBV5-6 and TRBJ2-5, is DAGVTQSPTHLIKTRGQQVTLRCSPKSGHDTVSWYQQALGQGPQFIFQYYEEEERQRGNFPDRFSGHQFPNYSSELNVNALLLGDSALYLCASSRTSGGSRETQYFGPGTRLLVL.